The clone carrying this T cell receptor beta chain was seen repeatedly, ten times or more. The antigen remains unidentified. A 3' RACE protocol on RNA, with unique molecular identifiers, produced the TCR library. TCRdb re-derived calls from the 3' RACE reads in MiXCR, one entry per CDR3 protein. The table includes 90,000 or so distinct CDR3 sequences, 6.9% detected once. The data originate from a study of HIV-infected children after antiretroviral therapy interruption. Across the whole study: Interruption-arm sampling covered weeks 0, 12, interruption end (24 or 48), and about 3 years post-study. Study-level results: Naive CD4+ CDR3 sharing between time points fell after interruption began.

Specified treatment: PENTA 11 planned treatment interruption arm or continuous ART arm. Naive CD4+ CD45RA+ CD45RO- T cells were sorted from thawed PBMCs. V was shortened by 2 bases and J by 0 bases, with 11 bases between the two germline ends. There are 16 residues in the CDR3. Germline CDR1 reads KGHSH; CDR2 reads LQKENI. The chain links TRBV18 to TRBJ1-5; no reliable D call. This sequence was found in a pool of human donors with HIV. This specimen was CD45RA+ CD4+ T cells from PBMCs, pooled from several time points, taken from a donor given antiretroviral therapy, either interrupted or continuous. Subset meaning: naive CD4+ CD45RA+ CD45RO- T cells. The CDR3 loop reads CASSPRGGISNQPQHF. The CDR3 DNA reads TGTGCCAGCTCACCAAGAGGAGGGATTAGCAATCAGCCCCAGCATTTT.